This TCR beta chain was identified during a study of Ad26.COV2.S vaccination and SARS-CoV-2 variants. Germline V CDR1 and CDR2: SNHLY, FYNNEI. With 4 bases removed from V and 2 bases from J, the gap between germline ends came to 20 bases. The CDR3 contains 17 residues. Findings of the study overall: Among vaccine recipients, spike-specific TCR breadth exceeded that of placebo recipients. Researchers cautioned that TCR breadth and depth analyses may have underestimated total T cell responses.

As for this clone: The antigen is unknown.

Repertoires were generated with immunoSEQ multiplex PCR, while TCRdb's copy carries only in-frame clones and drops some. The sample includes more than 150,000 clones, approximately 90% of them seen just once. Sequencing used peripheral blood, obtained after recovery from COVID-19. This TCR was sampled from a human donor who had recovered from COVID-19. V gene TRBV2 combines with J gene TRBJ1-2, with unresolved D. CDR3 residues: CASSALWERIRNYGYTF. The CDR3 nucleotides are TGTGCCAGCAGTGCATTGTGGGAACGCATCAGAAACTATGGCTACACCTTC.